The 18 T cell receptor beta chains presented below share a single source sample, sequenced in a study of OX40 agonist ivuxolimab in advanced cancers. Repertoires were generated with immunoSEQ multiplex PCR, while TCRdb's copy carries only in-frame clones and drops some. The sample yields just under 9,000 clones, 88% seen once. The specimen comprised CD4+ or CD8+ T cells sorted from blood, sampled in a trial of the OX40 agonist ivuxolimab. The origin of the receptors is an adult with an advanced solid tumor such as melanoma, head and neck, liver or kidney cancer.

The chain combines TRBV27 with TRBJ2-7; D is unclear. CDR1 MNHEY and CDR2 SMNVEV come from the germline V gene (reference sequence). Deletions cut 6 bases from V and 2 bases from J, with 14 bases between. CDR3 length: 14 residues. CDR3: CASSRTDTAYEQYF. The CDR3 nucleotides are TGTGCCAGCAGCCGAACCGACACAGCCTACGAGCAGTACTTC.

The V gene is TRBV13, the J gene TRBJ2-7, with 16 nucleotides matching TRBD2. The CDR3 runs 15 residues. Germline CDR1 and CDR2: PRHDT and FYEKMQ (reference sequence). J was trimmed by 5 bases and V by 3 bases; bases with no gene match: 1. CDR3: CASSLGTSGRDEQYF. The DNA of the CDR3 is TGTGCCAGCAGCTTGGGGACTAGCGGGAGGGACGAGCAGTACTTC.

This clone was detected only once. The V call is TRBV4-1, the J call TRBJ2-3; D is undetermined. Trimming left V 2 bases short and J 0 bases short, with 15 bases between. CDR3 size: 17 residues. Germline CDR1 and CDR2: MGHRA and YSYEKL. The CDR3 DNA reads as TGCGCCAGCAGCCAAAGTATGGCAGCATCAAGCACAGATACGCAGTATTTT. Protein: CASSQSMAASSTDTQYF.

The chain uses TRBV5-4 and TRBJ1-1; D not resolved. The V end lost 0 bases, the J end lost 7 bases, and 16 bases lay between the germline ends. This CDR3 contains 15 residues. The germline V gene encodes CDR1 SGHNT and CDR2 YYREEE (reference sequence). CDR3 nucleotides: TGTGCCAGCAGCTTGGAACGGGAAATTATTAATGAAGCTTTCTTT. As protein: CASSLEREIINEAFF.

The chain employs TRBV27 and TRBJ2-2, with D tentatively TRBD1 (6 bases). CDR1 and CDR2 from the germline V gene are MNHEY and SMNVEV (reference sequence). The V and J ends lost 0 bases and 4 bases respectively, with 9 bases between them. The CDR3 consists of 15 residues. The CDR3 loop is CASSLSGQPTGELFF. The CDR3 nucleotides are TGTGCCAGCAGTTTATCGGGACAACCCACCGGGGAGCTGTTTTTT.

The V call is TRBV6-6, the J call TRBJ2-7; the D is unclear. The germline V and J ends were trimmed by 0 bases and 7 bases, with 7 bases remaining between them. The CDR3 is 12 residues long. Germline lookup yields CDR1 MNHNY and CDR2 SVGAGI (reference sequence). CDR3 nucleotide sequence: TGTGCCAGCAGTTACTCGGGTTGGGAGCAGTACTTC. Translation: CASSYSGWEQYF.

This chain links TRBV11-2 with TRBJ2-3; 11 bases line up with TRBD2. The germline gives CDR1 SGHAT, CDR2 FQNNGV. Germline trimming cut 2 bases from V and 2 bases from J; bases unmatched to any gene: 9. This CDR3 is built from 18 residues. In DNA, the CDR3 is TGTGCCAGCAGCTTACCAATGGGACTAGCGGAAATCACAGATACGCAGTATTTT. Amino acid sequence: CASSLPMGLAEITDTQYF.

This CDR3 reads CAWSKADDGRRDEQFF. The CDR3 DNA is TGTGCCTGGAGTAAGGCGGATGACGGGAGAAGGGATGAGCAGTTCTTC. The chain combines TRBV30 with TRBJ2-1; a weak D match, TRBD2 (6 bases). The CDR3 contains 16 residues. V was shortened by 2 bases and J by 8 bases, with 22 bases between the two germline ends. From germline, CDR1 is GTSNPN and CDR2 SVGIG (reference sequence).

The rearrangement joins TRBV29-1 to TRBJ1-2, with 8 bases matching TRBD1. The CDR3 is made up of 13 amino acids. Germline V CDR1 and CDR2: SQVTM, ANQGSEA. V trimming: 7 bases; J trimming: 2 bases; junction bases outside the gene matches: 6. The CDR3 nucleotides are TGCAGCGCCGACAGGGGCCGAAACTATGGCTACACCTTC. This gives the protein CSADRGRNYGYTF.

The chain has TRBV11-2 and TRBJ2-7, with 11 bases fitting TRBD1. The CDR3 is 15 residues long. The germline CDR1 and CDR2 sequences are SGHAT and FQNNGV. V gave up 4 bases and J gave up 3 bases; unmatched junction bases: 5. CDR3 nucleotide sequence: TGTGCCAGCAGCTCCGGACAGGGGGCGTTCTACGAGCAGTACTTC. Translation gives CASSSGQGAFYEQYF. The entire variable domain, with the rest obtained from reference TRBV11-2 and TRBJ2-7, is as follows: EAGVAQSPRYKIIEKRQSVAFWCNPISGHATLYWYQQILGQGPKLLIQFQNNGVVDDSQLPKDRFSAERLKGVDSTLKIQPAKLEDSAVYLCASSSGQGAFYEQYFGPGTRLTVT.

This sequence joins TRBV9 and TRBJ2-7; the match to TRBD2 covers 8 bases. The CDR3 is 14 amino acids. The V and J ends lost 4 bases and 4 bases, in that order; junction bases with no gene match: 7. The germline V gene has CDR1 SGDLS and CDR2 YYNGEE. Written as DNA, the CDR3 is TGTGCCAGCAGCCCAAGCGGGAGAATTTACGAGCAGTACTTC. It is translated as CASSPSGRIYEQYF. Full variable domain (rest looked up from reference TRBV9 and TRBJ2-7): DSGVTQTPKHLITATGQRVTLRCSPRSGDLSVYWYQQSLDQGLQFLIQYYNGEERAKGNILERFSAQQFPDLHSELNLSSLELGDSALYFCASSPSGRIYEQYFGPGTRLTVT.

V and J are TRBV29-1 and TRBJ2-7; D gene ambiguous. V was clipped by 1 base and J by 3 bases, with 7 bases between them. This CDR3 is 12 amino acids long. Germline CDR1 is SQVTM and CDR2 is ANQGSEA. The CDR3 bases are TGCAGCGTTGAAGCAGGCGGCTACGAGCAGTACTTC. This gives the protein CSVEAGGYEQYF.

This sequence joins TRBV10-3 and TRBJ2-1, with TRBD1 matching over 7 bases. Germline V gene sequence: CDR1 ENHRY, CDR2 SYGVKD. Losses at the gene ends were 4 bases for V and 7 bases for J; bases not matched to a gene: 13. The CDR3 contains 16 residues. This CDR3 is CAISATGWGRVNEQFF. The CDR3 DNA reads as TGTGCCATCAGTGCGACAGGGTGGGGTCGAGTAAATGAGCAGTTCTTC.

The chain combines TRBV5-6 with TRBJ2-7; a possible D gene is TRBD2 (6 bases). V was cut by 0 bases and J by 6 bases, with 7 bases left in between. The CDR3 has 12 residues. Looked up from germline, CDR1 is SGHDT and CDR2 is YYEEEE. CDR3 in amino acids: CASSLVGGEQYF. Written as DNA, the CDR3 is TGTGCCAGCAGCTTGGTGGGGGGCGAGCAGTACTTC.

This chain uses TRBV4-1 with TRBJ2-7, with D perhaps TRBD2 (5 bases). The CDR3 consists of 13 residues. Trimming removed 1 base at V and 7 bases at J, with 11 bases between. Per germline, CDR1 MGHRA and CDR2 YSYEKL. CDR3 protein: CASSQGASGEQYF. The CDR3 nucleotides are TGCGCCAGCAGCCAAGGGGCTTCGGGGGAGCAGTACTTC.

The rearrangement uses TRBV4-3 and TRBJ2-7; possibly TRBD2 for D (5 bases). The CDR3 is 15 residues long. CDR1 and CDR2 (germline): LGHNA, YSLEER. Trimming cost V 3 bases and J 3 bases, with 15 bases left between them. DNA for the CDR3: TGCGCCAGCAGCCATTACAGCGGAGCGGACTACGAGCAGTACTTC. Its protein product is CASSHYSGADYEQYF.

V and J are TRBV7-2 and TRBJ2-5; D gene unclear. Germline-derived CDR1 and CDR2 are SGHTA and FQGNSA. There are 15 residues in the CDR3. The V and J ends lost 1 base and 0 bases respectively, with 9 bases between them. The CDR3 reads CASSLGTTYQETQYF. DNA of the CDR3: TGTGCCAGCAGCTTAGGAACCACGTACCAAGAGACCCAGTACTTC. The whole variable domain, filled in from reference TRBV7-2 and TRBJ2-5, reads GAGVSQSPSNKVTEKGKDVELRCDPISGHTALYWYRQSLGQGLEFLIYFQGNSAPDKSGLPSDRFSAERTGGSVSTLTIQRTQQEDSAVYLCASSLGTTYQETQYFGPGTRLLVL.

The chain is built from TRBV9 and TRBJ2-7, with D possibly called TRBD1 or TRBD2 (5 bases each). Trimming removed 3 bases from V and 3 bases from J, with 13 bases in between. This CDR3 has 14 residues. The germline gives CDR1 SGDLS, CDR2 YYNGEE. The CDR3, as DNA: TGTGCCAGCAGCGATGACAGCCGGGGCTACGAGCAGTACTTC. This translates into CASSDDSRGYEQYF.